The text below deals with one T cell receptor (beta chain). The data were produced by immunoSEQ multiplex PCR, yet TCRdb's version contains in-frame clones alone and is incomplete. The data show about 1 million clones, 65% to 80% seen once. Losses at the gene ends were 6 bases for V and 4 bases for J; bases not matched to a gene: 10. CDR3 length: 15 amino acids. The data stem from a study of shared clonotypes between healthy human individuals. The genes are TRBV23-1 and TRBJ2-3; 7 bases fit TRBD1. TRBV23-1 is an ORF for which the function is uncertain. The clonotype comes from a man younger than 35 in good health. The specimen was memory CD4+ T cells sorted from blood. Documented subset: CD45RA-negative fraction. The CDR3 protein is CASRSGPTGADTQYF. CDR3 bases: TGCGCCAGCAGGTCGGGGCCTACAGGGGCAGATACGCAGTATTTT.